The 12 T cell receptor beta chains in this list originate from one sample, sequenced in a study of control samples from healthy donors and cancer patients. Clones were sequenced by immunoSEQ multiplex PCR, and TCRdb holds only the in-frame ones, with some missing. The data hold approximately 58,000 clones, with roughly 86% observed a single time. The sample was PBMCs. The receptors were gathered from a woman aged 55-69 years with lung cancer.

The CDR3 bases are TGTGCCAGCAGTCATCGGACGGCGGGGAGAGGCTACACCTTC. This gives the protein CASSHRTAGRGYTF. V is TRBV6-9 and J is TRBJ1-2; no clear D. The CDR3 is 14 residues long. Germline CDR1 and CDR2: MNHGY and SVAAGI. V lost 5 bases to trimming and J lost 8 bases, with 18 bases between them.

The chain recombines TRBV3-1 (or the pseudogene TRBV3-2) with TRBJ2-7; 10 bases fit TRBD2. CDR1 and CDR2 (germline): LGHDT, YNNKEL (reference sequence). The CDR3 loop spans 14 amino acids. J lost 3 bases, V lost 6 bases, and 5 bases had no gene match. CDR3 bases: TGTGCCAGCAGTCATAGCGGGGGGTACTACGAGCAGTACTTC. Its protein product is CASSHSGGYYEQYF.

The gene calls are TRBV3-1 (or the pseudogene TRBV3-2) and TRBJ1-2, with D possibly being TRBD1 (6 bases). Germline V lookup: CDR1 LGHDT, CDR2 YNNKEL (reference sequence). The CDR3 extends over 13 amino acids. Trimming removed 1 base from V and 7 bases from J, with 10 bases in between. The CDR3 loop is CASSQGGAGGYTF. In DNA, the CDR3 is TGTGCCAGCAGCCAAGGGGGGGCTGGTGGCTACACCTTC.

In its sample, this clone was seen once. The rearrangement uses TRBV27 and TRBJ2-7; D is perhaps TRBD2 (6 bases). V was clipped by 5 bases and J by 7 bases, with 27 bases between them. CDR1 and CDR2 (germline): MNHEY, SMNVEV (reference sequence). The CDR3 length is 17 residues. The CDR3 reads CASSLLRLGTGLPEQYF. The CDR3, as DNA: TGTGCCAGCAGTCTTCTCCGGCTGGGGACTGGCCTTCCTGAGCAGTACTTC.

This chain connects TRBV5-1 to TRBJ1-5; the D is unclear. This CDR3 spans 13 amino acids. Germline CDR1 and CDR2: SGHRS and YFSETQ. V lost 2 bases to trimming and J lost 6 bases, with 9 bases between them. The CDR3 DNA follows: TGCGCCAGCAGCTTAGATAGTACTCAGCCCCAGCATTTT. Encoded protein: CASSLDSTQPQHF.

This clone was counted a few times. This sequence joins TRBV30 and TRBJ1-1; D is unclear. Germline CDR1 and CDR2: GTSNPN and SVGIG (reference sequence). The CDR3 length is 12 residues. Between the trimmed V and J ends, which lost 5 bases and 4 bases, there was a span of 11 bases. CDR3 sequence: CAWGPRVTEAFF. The CDR3 bases are TGTGCCTGGGGTCCAAGGGTCACTGAAGCTTTCTTT.

The chain carries TRBV3-1 (or the pseudogene TRBV3-2) and TRBJ2-1; TRBD2 matches at 7 bases. Germline CDR1 LGHDT, CDR2 YNNKEL (reference sequence). The CDR3 runs 16 residues. V gave up 1 base and J gave up 6 bases; unmatched junction bases: 9. CDR3 region: CASSQGGGWVGNEQFF. The CDR3 DNA follows: TGTGCCAGCAGCCAAGGGGGAGGGTGGGTCGGCAATGAGCAGTTCTTC.

In its sample, this clone was seen once. The genes are TRBV3-1 (or the pseudogene TRBV3-2) and TRBJ2-3, with 9 bases identical to TRBD2. The CDR3 is made up of 15 amino acids. V gave up 3 bases and J gave up 1 base; unmatched junction bases: 2. Germline loops: CDR1 LGHDT, CDR2 YNNKEL (reference sequence). CDR3 sequence reads: CASSHIAGGTDTQYF. The CDR3 DNA reads as TGTGCCAGCAGCCACATAGCGGGGGGCACAGATACGCAGTATTTT.

This clone has just one count. J is TRBJ1-3 and V is TRBV7-9; TRBD1 aligns across 8 bases. Looked up from germline, CDR1 is SEHNR and CDR2 is FQNEAQ (reference sequence). With V trimmed by 5 bases and J by 8 bases, 14 bases remained unmatched. This CDR3 region has 16 residues. DNA for the CDR3: TGTGCCAGCAGCCCGCACAGGACAGGGTCTGGCGACACCATATATTTT. Residues: CASSPHRTGSGDTIYF.

The J gene is TRBJ2-7, the V gene TRBV18; tentatively, D is TRBD1 (6 bases). Germline values: CDR1 KGHSH, CDR2 LQKENI. CDR3 size: 14 residues. Trimming cost V 3 bases and J 7 bases, with 16 bases left between them. The CDR3 coding sequence is TGTGCCAGCTCACCGATAGAAACAGGGCGAGAGCAGTACTTC. Its translation: CASSPIETGREQYF.

The chain links TRBV2 to TRBJ1-5, with D perhaps TRBD1 (6 bases). Germline V gene data show CDR1 as SNHLY and CDR2 as FYNNEI. The V gene lost 4 bases and the J gene lost 2 bases, with 12 bases spanning the gap. This CDR3 is 15 amino acids long. CDR3 region: CASSVGAVGNQPQHF. As DNA, the CDR3 is TGTGCCAGCAGTGTGGGGGCTGTCGGCAATCAGCCCCAGCATTTT.

The rearrangement joins TRBV18 to TRBJ1-2; TRBD1 matches at 7 bases. V was pared by 5 bases and J by 2 bases, with 2 bases of the junction left unmatched. This CDR3 region has 13 residues. Germline V gives CDR1 KGHSH, CDR2 LQKENI. The CDR3 protein is CASSAQGNYGYTF. The CDR3 nucleotides are TGTGCCAGCTCAGCACAGGGGAACTATGGCTACACCTTC.